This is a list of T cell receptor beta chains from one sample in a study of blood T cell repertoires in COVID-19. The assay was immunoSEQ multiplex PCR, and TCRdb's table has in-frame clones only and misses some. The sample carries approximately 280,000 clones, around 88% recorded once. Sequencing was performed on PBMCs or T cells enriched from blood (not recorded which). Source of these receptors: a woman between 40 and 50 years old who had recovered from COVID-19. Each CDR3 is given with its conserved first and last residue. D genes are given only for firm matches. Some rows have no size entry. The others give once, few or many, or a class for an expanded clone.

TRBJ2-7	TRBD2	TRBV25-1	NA	CASSEAGSGSYEQYF	TGTGCCAGCAGTGAAGCGGGTAGCGGGAGTTACGAGCAGTACTTC
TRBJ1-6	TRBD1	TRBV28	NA	CASNVGTGANSPLHF	TGTGCCAGCAACGTGGGGACAGGGGCTAATTCACCCCTCCACTTT
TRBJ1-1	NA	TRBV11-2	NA	CASSRVGEGNTEAFF	TGTGCCAGCAGTCGGGTGGGTGAGGGGAACACTGAAGCTTTCTTT
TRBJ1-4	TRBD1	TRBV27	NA	CASSPDRAREKLFF	TGTGCCAGCAGCCCCGACAGGGCTAGGGAAAAACTGTTTTTT
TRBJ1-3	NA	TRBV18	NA	CASSPYRDFFGNTIYF	TGTGCCAGCTCACCTTACAGGGATTTCTTCGGAAACACCATATATTTT
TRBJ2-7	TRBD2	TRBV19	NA	CASSIEAGGRHEQYF	TGTGCCAGTAGTATAGAGGCGGGAGGGAGACACGAGCAGTACTTC
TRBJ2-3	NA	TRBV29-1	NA	CSVSYRVTDTQYF	TGCAGCGTATCATACAGGGTCACCGATACGCAGTATTTT
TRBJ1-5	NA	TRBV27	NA	CARWAYHQPQHF	TGTGCCCGATGGGCGTACCATCAGCCCCAGCATTTT
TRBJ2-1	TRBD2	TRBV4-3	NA	CASSQETSGRAGYNEQFF	TGCGCCAGCAGCCAAGAGACTAGCGGGAGGGCCGGGTACAATGAGCAGTTCTTC
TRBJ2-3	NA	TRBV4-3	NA	CASSQGKGTTITDTQYF	TGCGCCAGCAGCCAAGGGAAGGGGACAACCATCACAGATACGCAGTATTTT
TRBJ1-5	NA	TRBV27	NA	CASSVRTGNQPQHF	TGTGCCAGCAGTGTACGAACAGGCAATCAGCCCCAGCATTTT
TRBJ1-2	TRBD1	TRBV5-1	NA	CASSTGTGSGYTF	TGCGCCAGCAGCACCGGGACAGGATCTGGCTACACCTTC
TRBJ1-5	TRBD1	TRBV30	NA	CAWSRAGGQPQHF	TGTGCCTGGAGTCGGGCAGGGGGTCAGCCCCAGCATTTT
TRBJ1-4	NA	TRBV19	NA	CASSNWGRPNEKLFF	TGTGCCAGTAGTAATTGGGGGCGGCCTAATGAAAAACTGTTTTTT
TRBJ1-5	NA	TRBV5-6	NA	CASSLSPSNQPQHF	TGTGCCAGCAGCTTGAGCCCAAGCAATCAGCCCCAGCATTTT
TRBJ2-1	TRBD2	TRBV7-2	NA	CASRRLAGAYNEQFF	TGTGCCAGCAGGCGGCTAGCGGGAGCTTACAATGAGCAGTTCTTC
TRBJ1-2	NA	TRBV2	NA	CASTRGEANYGYTF	TGTGCCAGCACCCGGGGAGAGGCTAACTATGGCTACACCTTC
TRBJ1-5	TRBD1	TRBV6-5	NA	CASSSFYRTGGAPQHF	TGTGCCAGCAGTTCATTTTACCGGACAGGGGGCGCGCCCCAGCATTTT
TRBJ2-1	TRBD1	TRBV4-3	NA	CASSLRGQGNEQFF	TGCGCCAGCAGCCTAAGGGGGCAGGGAAATGAGCAGTTCTTC
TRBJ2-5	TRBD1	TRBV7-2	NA	CASSLPGQGPPIFQETQYF	TGTGCCAGCAGCTTACCGGGACAGGGGCCACCAATCTTCCAAGAGACCCAGTACTTC
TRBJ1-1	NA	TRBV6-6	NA	CASISMNTEAFF	TGTGCCAGCATTTCAATGAACACTGAAGCTTTCTTT
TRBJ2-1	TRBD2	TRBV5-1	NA	CASSLTSGRAGEQFF	TGCGCCAGCAGCTTGACTAGCGGGAGAGCGGGTGAGCAGTTCTTC
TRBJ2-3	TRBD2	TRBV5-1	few	CASGGLAGGTDTQYF	TGCGCCAGCGGAGGATTAGCGGGAGGCACAGATACGCAGTATTTT
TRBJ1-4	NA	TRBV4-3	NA	CASSQAHRGFNEKLFF	TGCGCCAGCAGCCAAGCACATCGGGGGTTTAATGAAAAACTGTTTTTT
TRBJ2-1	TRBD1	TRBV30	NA	CAIVDRGANNEQFF	TGTGCCATAGTCGACAGGGGGGCCAACAATGAGCAGTTCTTC
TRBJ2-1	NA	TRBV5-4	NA	CASSLGGQTNLNEQFF	TGTGCCAGCAGCTTGGGAGGGCAAACGAATCTCAATGAGCAGTTCTTC
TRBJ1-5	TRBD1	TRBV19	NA	CASSPGQTYQPQHF	TGTGCCAGTAGTCCGGGACAGACGTATCAGCCCCAGCATTTT
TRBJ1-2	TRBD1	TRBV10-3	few	CAISGRTGGAINYGYTF	TGTGCCATCAGTGGGCGGACAGGGGGCGCAATCAACTATGGCTACACCTTC
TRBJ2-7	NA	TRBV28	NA	CASGRQSYEQYF	TGTGCCAGCGGGAGGCAGTCCTACGAGCAGTACTTC
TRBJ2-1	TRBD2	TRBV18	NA	CASSPGGNNEQFF	TGTGCCAGCTCTCCGGGAGGGAACAATGAGCAGTTCTTC
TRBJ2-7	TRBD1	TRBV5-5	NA	CASSLGTGVYEQYF	TGTGCCAGCAGCTTGGGGACAGGGGTCTACGAGCAGTACTTC
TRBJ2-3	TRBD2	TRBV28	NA	CASRTSGADTQYF	TGTGCCAGCAGGACTAGCGGGGCAGATACGCAGTATTTT
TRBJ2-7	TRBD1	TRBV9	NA	CASSASTGQRYEQYF	TGTGCCAGCAGCGCCAGCACGGGACAGCGGTACGAGCAGTACTTC
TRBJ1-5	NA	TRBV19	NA	CASTGWGDQPQHF	TGTGCCAGTACAGGGTGGGGTGATCAGCCCCAGCATTTT
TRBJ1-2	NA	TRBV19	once	CASSINRSYGYTF	TGTGCCAGTAGTATAAACAGATCCTATGGCTACACCTTC
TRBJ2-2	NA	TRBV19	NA	CASSTTATGELFF	TGTGCCAGTAGTACCACAGCCACCGGGGAGCTGTTTTTT
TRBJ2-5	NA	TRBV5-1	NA	CASSSQGEETQYF	TGCGCCAGCAGCTCACAGGGAGAAGAGACCCAGTACTTC
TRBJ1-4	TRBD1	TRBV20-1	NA	CSASHGDSGYVF	TGCAGTGCTAGTCACGGGGACAGCGGCTATGTTTTT
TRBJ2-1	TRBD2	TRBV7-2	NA	CASSLGGGRGPEQFF	TGTGCCAGCAGCTTAGGTGGCGGGAGAGGGCCTGAGCAGTTCTTC
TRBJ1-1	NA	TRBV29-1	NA	CSVEDRSRGPGGEAFF	TGCAGCGTTGAAGATCGGTCCCGGGGACCCGGGGGTGAAGCTTTCTTT
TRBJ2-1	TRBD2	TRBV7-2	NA	CASSPTSGPYNEQFF	TGTGCCAGCAGCCCGACTAGCGGGCCTTACAATGAGCAGTTCTTC
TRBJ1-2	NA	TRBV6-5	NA	CASSSPGGAGYGYTF	TGTGCCAGCAGTTCACCTGGGGGGGCCGGCTATGGCTACACCTTC
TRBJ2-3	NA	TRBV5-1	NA	CASSLTGSTDTQYF	TGCGCCAGCAGCTTGACAGGGTCCACAGATACGCAGTATTTT
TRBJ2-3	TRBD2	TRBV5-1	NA	CASSFGTSGRGFTTDTQYF	TGCGCCAGCAGCTTTGGGACTAGCGGGAGGGGCTTTACCACAGATACGCAGTATTTT
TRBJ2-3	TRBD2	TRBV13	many	CASSPEGLAGVPTSTDTQYF	TGTGCCAGCAGCCCCGAGGGGCTAGCGGGAGTCCCCACATCCACAGATACGCAGTATTTT
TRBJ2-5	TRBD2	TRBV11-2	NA	CASTLGLADQETQYF	TGTGCCAGCACCTTAGGGCTAGCGGACCAAGAGACCCAGTACTTC